A selection of T cell receptor beta chains follows, all from one sample in a study of T cell responses to AZD1222 COVID-19 vaccine. Profiling relied on immunoSEQ multiplex PCR, and the TCRdb table lists in-frame clones only, not all of them. The sample contains some 170,000 clones, approximately 93% of which appear only once. This material consisted of peripheral blood, taken 28 days after the second AZD1222 dose. These TCRs come from an adult who received the AZD1222 COVID-19 vaccine. CDR3s include the opening cysteine and the closing phenylalanine or tryptophan. D genes are given only for firm matches. Size tells how often a clone was seen (once, few, many) or the class of an expanded clone, and some rows leave it out.

v_call: TRBV18
j_call: TRBJ2-7
d_call: TRBD2
clone_size: NA
cdr3_nt: TGTGCCAGCTCACCACCTACTAGCGGGAGCGGCGAGCAGTACTTC
cdr3_aa: CASSPPTSGSGEQYF

v_call: TRBV10-1
j_call: TRBJ2-7
d_call: TRBD1
clone_size: NA
cdr3_nt: TGCGCCAGCACCCTCGACAGGGGGCGTGGGTACTTC
cdr3_aa: CASTLDRGRGYF

v_call: TRBV11-1
j_call: TRBJ1-2
d_call: NA
clone_size: NA
cdr3_nt: TGTGCCAGCAGCTTAGCAGATACGGACGGCTACACCTTC
cdr3_aa: CASSLADTDGYTF

v_call: TRBV11-2
j_call: TRBJ1-3
d_call: NA
clone_size: NA
cdr3_nt: TGTGCCAGCAGCTTAGGAGGCGGATTCTCTGGAAACACCATATATTTT
cdr3_aa: CASSLGGGFSGNTIYF

v_call: TRBV10-3
j_call: TRBJ1-5
d_call: NA
clone_size: NA
cdr3_nt: TGTGCCATCAGTGACCAGTGGGCGAGCAATCAGCCCCAGCATTTT
cdr3_aa: CAISDQWASNQPQHF

v_call: TRBV5-1
j_call: TRBJ1-1
d_call: NA
clone_size: once
cdr3_nt: TGCGCCAGCAGCTTGGGGACCTCCGGGAACACTGAAGCTTTCTTT
cdr3_aa: CASSLGTSGNTEAFF

v_call: TRBV4-2
j_call: TRBJ1-5
d_call: NA
clone_size: NA
cdr3_nt: TGTGCCAGCAGCCAAGTTCCCCATCAGCCCCAGCATTTT
cdr3_aa: CASSQVPHQPQHF

v_call: TRBV6-5
j_call: TRBJ1-6
d_call: NA
clone_size: NA
cdr3_nt: TGTGCCAGCAGTCCTCGTGGACAGAAAAATTCACCCCTCCACTTT
cdr3_aa: CASSPRGQKNSPLHF

v_call: TRBV27
j_call: TRBJ1-4
d_call: TRBD1
clone_size: NA
cdr3_nt: TGTGCCAGCAGTTCAAGGGGGCATAATGAAAAACTGTTTTTT
cdr3_aa: CASSSRGHNEKLFF

v_call: TRBV18
j_call: TRBJ1-3
d_call: NA
clone_size: once
cdr3_nt: TGTGCCAGCTCACCGACAGTGTACTCTGGAAACACCATATATTTT
cdr3_aa: CASSPTVYSGNTIYF

v_call: TRBV18
j_call: TRBJ1-6
d_call: TRBD1
clone_size: NA
cdr3_nt: TGTGCCAGCTCACCAGGGACAGGAAATAATTCACCCCTCCACTTT
cdr3_aa: CASSPGTGNNSPLHF

v_call: TRBV6-2/TRBV6-3
j_call: TRBJ2-1
d_call: NA
clone_size: NA
cdr3_nt: TGTGCCAGCAGTTACAGTGACTCCTACAATGAGCAGTTCTTC
cdr3_aa: CASSYSDSYNEQFF

v_call: TRBV21-1
j_call: TRBJ1-2
d_call: NA
clone_size: NA
cdr3_nt: TGTGCCAGCAGCAAAGAGGTCGGCAGTTTGAACTATGGCTACACCTTC
cdr3_aa: CASSKEVGSLNYGYTF

v_call: TRBV29-1
j_call: TRBJ1-1
d_call: TRBD1
clone_size: NA
cdr3_nt: TGCAGCGTTGGTGGGCTGACAGGGGATGCGGCTTTCTTT
cdr3_aa: CSVGGLTGDAAFF

v_call: TRBV18
j_call: TRBJ1-1
d_call: NA
clone_size: few
cdr3_nt: TGTGCCAGCTCACCATGGGGACGCAACACTGAAGCTTTCTTT
cdr3_aa: CASSPWGRNTEAFF

v_call: TRBV18
j_call: TRBJ2-2
d_call: NA
clone_size: NA
cdr3_nt: TGTGCCAGCTCACCACCGTGGAGGGGACCCTCCGGGGAGCTGTTTTTT
cdr3_aa: CASSPPWRGPSGELFF

v_call: TRBV12-5
j_call: TRBJ1-5
d_call: TRBD1
clone_size: NA
cdr3_nt: TGTGCTAGTGGACCTGACAGGGGCCAGGGCAATCAGCCCCAGCATTTT
cdr3_aa: CASGPDRGQGNQPQHF

v_call: TRBV2
j_call: TRBJ1-3
d_call: NA
clone_size: once
cdr3_nt: TGTGCCAGCAAGGGCGGTAGCTCTGGAAACACCATATATTTT
cdr3_aa: CASKGGSSGNTIYF

v_call: TRBV29-1
j_call: TRBJ1-1
d_call: NA
clone_size: NA
cdr3_nt: TGCAGCGTTGACCGGCGGGCAACTGAAGCTTTCTTT
cdr3_aa: CSVDRRATEAFF

v_call: TRBV27
j_call: TRBJ1-2
d_call: NA
clone_size: NA
cdr3_nt: TGTGCCAGCAGTTACGGGGGCGGCGCTATGACGGGCTACACCTTC
cdr3_aa: CASSYGGGAMTGYTF

v_call: TRBV7-6
j_call: TRBJ1-3
d_call: NA
clone_size: NA
cdr3_nt: TGTGCCAGCAGCTTAGTTACAGGGCTATACTCTGGAAACACCATATATTTT
cdr3_aa: CASSLVTGLYSGNTIYF

v_call: TRBV9
j_call: TRBJ2-3
d_call: NA
clone_size: few
cdr3_nt: TGTGCCAGCAGCGTGTCAGGAGATACGCAGTATTTT
cdr3_aa: CASSVSGDTQYF

v_call: TRBV6-5
j_call: TRBJ2-5
d_call: NA
clone_size: NA
cdr3_nt: TGTGCCAGCAGACCCCCGAACCAAGAGACCCAGTACTTC
cdr3_aa: CASRPPNQETQYF

v_call: TRBV7-2
j_call: TRBJ1-3
d_call: NA
clone_size: once
cdr3_nt: TGTGCCAGCAGCTCCCAATCCGGGACCCTAGGGAACACCATATATTTT
cdr3_aa: CASSSQSGTLGNTIYF

v_call: TRBV3-1/TRBV3-2
j_call: TRBJ2-7
d_call: NA
clone_size: NA
cdr3_nt: TGTGCCAGCGGGCGGGAGATCCACAGGGTCTACGAGCAGTACTTC
cdr3_aa: CASGREIHRVYEQYF

v_call: TRBV19
j_call: TRBJ1-1
d_call: NA
clone_size: NA
cdr3_nt: TGTGCCAGTGACGCGCGGGGGAAAGCTTTCTTT
cdr3_aa: CASDARGKAFF

v_call: TRBV7-6
j_call: TRBJ2-1
d_call: TRBD2
clone_size: once
cdr3_nt: TGTGCCAGCAGCTTAGGTCTAGCGGGAGGGCCTAGGACCTACAATGAGCAGTTCTTC
cdr3_aa: CASSLGLAGGPRTYNEQFF

v_call: TRBV18
j_call: TRBJ2-7
d_call: NA
clone_size: NA
cdr3_nt: TGTGCCAGCTCGCTGGGACATCTCTACGAGCAGTACTTC
cdr3_aa: CASSLGHLYEQYF

v_call: TRBV19
j_call: TRBJ2-7
d_call: TRBD1
clone_size: NA
cdr3_nt: TGTGCCACCGAGGACAGGCACCACGAGCAGTACTTC
cdr3_aa: CATEDRHHEQYF

v_call: TRBV5-1
j_call: TRBJ1-2
d_call: NA
clone_size: NA
cdr3_nt: TGCGCCAGCAGCTTGGGGGGCCTCGGACAGAAAGCTAACTATGGCTACACCTTC
cdr3_aa: CASSLGGLGQKANYGYTF

v_call: TRBV28
j_call: TRBJ1-2
d_call: NA
clone_size: once
cdr3_nt: TGTGCCAGCAGTTTATATGGGGCTACAAACTATGGCTACACCTTC
cdr3_aa: CASSLYGATNYGYTF

v_call: TRBV7-2
j_call: TRBJ1-1
d_call: NA
clone_size: NA
cdr3_nt: TGTGCCAGCAGCTCACGGGTAGGGCGGGCCACTGAAGCTTTCTTT
cdr3_aa: CASSSRVGRATEAFF